A single sample gave rise to the 14 T cell receptor beta chains below, sequenced in a study of shared clonotypes between healthy human individuals (TCRdb year 2020). The library was obtained by the immunoSEQ multiplex PCR assay. The clones in this table, taken by TCRdb from immuneACCESS, are in-frame only. Not every clone is retained; where verified, under half of the shortfall comes from an unresolved V gene, and the cause of the rest is unknown. The sample contains over a million clones, more than 75% of them found a single time. The ten largest make up 0.5% to 0.65% of the sample. The sample taken for sequencing was memory CD4+ T cells from PBMCs. The cell subset or site label, as the study defines it: CD45RA-negative fraction. These receptors were taken from a man aged 18-30 years in good health. Some clones in this sample may be carry-over from other donors' samples.

The V and J genes are TRBV5-1 and TRBJ1-2; no clear D. The CDR3 length is 14 residues. Germline lookup yields CDR1 SGHRS and CDR2 YFSETQ. Trimming took 2 bases from V and 7 from J, leaving 15 bases between them. The CDR3, as DNA: TGCGCCAGCAGCTTTTCAGAGCAGGCGAGTGGCTACACCTTC. It translates to CASSFSEQASGYTF.

J is TRBJ2-7 and V is TRBV27; TRBD1 might be the D (6 bases). Germline assignment: CDR1 MNHEY and CDR2 SMNVEV (reference sequence). The CDR3 consists of 15 residues. V lost 5 bases and J lost 4, with 18 bases in between. CDR3 DNA sequence: TGTGCCAGCAGTCCGCAGGGGCGGGTCCCTTACGAGCAGTACTTC. Amino acids: CASSPQGRVPYEQYF.

The chain recombines TRBV5-1 with TRBJ2-2; the match to TRBD2 covers 9 bases. CDR1 is SGHRS, CDR2 YFSETQ, per germline. V trimming: 4 bases; J trimming: 5 bases; junction bases outside the gene matches: 12. The CDR3 runs 17 residues. The DNA of the CDR3 is TGCGCCAGCAGCCCGGAAGTTAGCGGGAGTGGTACCGGGGAGCTGTTTTTT. Protein sequence: CASSPEVSGSGTGELFF.

This clone was detected only a few times. Other DNA sequences in the same sample also yield this CDR3. The V gene is TRBV5-1, the J gene TRBJ1-3, with D unclear. The ends were cut back, 0 bases at V and 4 bases at J, with 8 bases in the middle. This CDR3 comprises 14 residues. CDR1 and CDR2 from the germline V gene are SGHRS and YFSETQ. The CDR3 sequence is CASSLGGSGNTIYF. The CDR3 bases are TGCGCCAGCAGCTTGGGGGGTTCCGGAAACACCATATATTTT.

This chain links TRBV18 with TRBJ2-7; D may be TRBD2 (6 bases). CDR3 size: 16 residues. The V end was cut by 0 bases, the J end by 3 bases, with 15 bases between. Germline CDR1 and CDR2: KGHSH and LQKENI. The CDR3 loop is CASSPPRQGGDYEQYF. CDR3 nucleotides: TGTGCCAGCTCACCACCGCGGCAGGGAGGCGACTACGAGCAGTACTTC.

Comment on this clone: This specimen includes other DNA sequences encoding the same CDR3. The chain carries TRBV7-2 and TRBJ2-7; unclear D gene. Germline V gene sequence: CDR1 SGHTA, CDR2 FQGNSA. This CDR3 is 11 amino acids long. V lost 6 bases to trimming and J lost 2 bases, with 5 bases between them. This chain's CDR3 is CASSLTYEQYF. The CDR3, as DNA: TGTGCCAGCAGTTTAACCTACGAGCAGTACTTC.

In its sample, this clone was seen a few times. This sequence joins TRBV28 and TRBJ1-1; unclear D gene. CDR1 and CDR2 (germline): MDHEN, SYDVKM. Trimming took 6 bases from V and 1 from J, leaving 12 bases between them. CDR3 length: 14 residues. The CDR3 here is CASRSYRGNTEAFF. The CDR3 DNA sequence: TGTGCCAGCAGGTCCTATCGGGGGAACACTGAAGCTTTCTTT.

The chain uses TRBV10-3 and TRBJ2-4, with a possible D match to TRBD2 (5 bases). Germline V gene sequence: CDR1 ENHRY, CDR2 SYGVKD. Trimming shortened V by 0 bases and J by 9 bases, and 18 bases separated the two germline ends. This CDR3 region has 16 residues. CDR3 DNA: TGTGCCATCAGTGAGTCGGTTATAGCGTCCCCGGGCATTCAGTACTTC. It codes for CAISESVIASPGIQYF.

The chain carries TRBV5-1 and TRBJ2-5; maybe TRBD2 (6 bases). CDR3 length: 15 residues. V was clipped by 0 bases and J by 5 bases, with 14 bases between them. Germline values: CDR1 SGHRS, CDR2 YFSETQ. CDR3 sequence reads: CASSLASRRGETQYF. CDR3 in DNA: TGCGCCAGCAGCTTGGCCTCTCGGCGGGGCGAGACCCAGTACTTC. The complete variable domain, with remaining parts taken from reference TRBV5-1 and TRBJ2-5, reads KAGVTQTPRYLIKTRGQQVTLSCSPISGHRSVSWYQQTPGQGLQFLFEYFSETQRNKGNFPGRFSGRQFSNSRSEMNVSTLELGDSALYLCASSLASRRGETQYFGPGTRLLVL.

V gene TRBV10-3 combines with J gene TRBJ1-2, with D possibly TRBD1 on 5 matching bases. The CDR3 sequence is 13 residues long. V gave up 9 bases and J gave up 1 base, with 12 bases separating them. The germline V gene encodes CDR1 ENHRY and CDR2 SYGVKD. In DNA, the CDR3 is TGTGCCATTTTCGACAGCTATAACTATGGCTACACCTTC. Residues: CAIFDSYNYGYTF.

This clone was counted between two and nine times. This sample includes further DNA sequences coding for the same CDR3. The chain joins TRBV18 to TRBJ1-2, with D uncertain. Germline V gives CDR1 KGHSH, CDR2 LQKENI. V dropped 6 bases and J dropped 2 bases, with 7 bases sitting between them. This CDR3 contains 12 residues. CDR3 region: CASSGQNYGYTF. In nucleotides, the CDR3 is TGTGCCAGCTCCGGGCAGAACTATGGCTACACCTTC. Full variable domain (remainder filled in from reference TRBV18 and TRBJ1-2): NAGVMQNPRHLVRRRGQEARLRCSPMKGHSHVYWYRQLPEEGLKFMVYLQKENIIDESGMPKERFSAEFPKEGPSILRIQQVVRGDSAAYFCASSGQNYGYTFGSGTRLTVV.

This clone has only a few counts. The chain is built from TRBV30 and TRBJ1-3; the D is unclear. Germline V gives CDR1 GTSNPN, CDR2 SVGIG (reference sequence). CDR3 size: 16 residues. Trimming took off 4 bases at V and 0 bases at J, with 16 bases between the two ends. The CDR3 region is CAWTVLPLGSGNTIYF. The CDR3 bases are TGTGCCTGGACGGTTCTGCCGTTAGGCTCTGGAAACACCATATATTTT.

V is TRBV11-2 and J is TRBJ2-5; 10 positions agree with TRBD2. There are 16 residues in the CDR3. Losses at the gene ends were 4 bases for V and 5 bases for J; bases not matched to a gene: 10. Per the germline V gene, CDR1 is SGHAT and CDR2 is FQNNGV. The CDR3 nucleotides read TGTGCCAGCAGCTCCGCCGGGACTAGCGCTCATGAGACCCAGTACTTC. It is translated as CASSSAGTSAHETQYF.

This rearrangement joins TRBV5-1 to TRBJ2-2, with D possibly being TRBD1 (5 bases). Trimming pared 4 bases from V and 6 bases from J, leaving 13 bases between. Germline CDR1 reads SGHRS; CDR2 reads YFSETQ. The CDR3 loop spans 14 amino acids. CDR3 protein: CASSAAGWSGELFF. Here the CDR3 DNA reads TGCGCCAGCAGCGCGGCAGGGTGGTCCGGGGAGCTGTTTTTT.